Following are 18 T cell receptor beta chains from one sample sequenced in a study of technical replicates of blood from a handful of donors. The data were produced by immunoSEQ multiplex PCR, yet TCRdb's version contains in-frame clones alone and is incomplete. The top ten clones hold around 5.1% of a sample with roughly 60,000 clones, roughly nine tenths of them seen once. Sequencing was done on a sample of PBMCs. These receptors came from a human donor in good health. Some clones in this sample may be carry-over from other donors' samples.

V is TRBV2 and J is TRBJ2-3; 9 bases fit TRBD2. After removal of 11 bases from V and 6 bases from J, the junction contained 6 bases not matched to a gene. This CDR3 region has 12 residues. Per the germline V gene, CDR1 is SNHLY and CDR2 is FYNNEI. The CDR3 region is CAGGGGRDTQYF. In nucleotides, the CDR3 is TGTGCCGGCGGGGGGGGGCGGGATACGCAGTATTTT.

V gene TRBV30 combines with J gene TRBJ2-7, with TRBD2 as a possible D gene (6 bases). The germline V and J ends were trimmed by 4 bases and 3 bases, with 16 bases remaining between them. From germline, CDR1 is GTSNPN and CDR2 SVGIG (reference sequence). The CDR3 sequence is 14 residues long. CDR3 DNA sequence: TGTGCCTGGAAGGACGGGAGAGCATACTACGAGCAGTACTTC. This encodes CAWKDGRAYYEQYF.

The V gene is TRBV6-1, the J gene TRBJ2-3; D is possibly TRBD1 (6 bases). V was clipped by 2 bases and J by 6 bases, with 15 bases between them. The CDR3 is 15 residues long. CDR1 and CDR2 from the germline V gene are MNHNS and SASEGT. CDR3 loop: CASSEKGEPPDTQYF. For the CDR3, the DNA is TGTGCCAGCAGTGAAAAGGGGGAGCCCCCGGATACGCAGTATTTT.

This clone has only one observation. The chain's CDR3 is CASSPVRARGPSPLHF. The DNA of the CDR3 is TGCGCCAGCAGCCCGGTGAGGGCCAGGGGGCCTTCACCCCTCCACTTT. V is TRBV4-1 and J is TRBJ1-6; 8 nucleotides agree with TRBD1. The CDR3 consists of 16 residues. Germline V gene data show CDR1 as MGHRA and CDR2 as YSYEKL. J was trimmed by 9 bases and V by 4 bases; bases with no gene match: 11.

This chain links TRBV7-6 with TRBJ2-3; 10 nucleotides align to TRBD2. CDR1 SGHVS and CDR2 FNYEAQ come from the germline V gene. The CDR3 totals 16 residues. V trimming: 5 bases; J trimming: 7 bases; junction bases outside the gene matches: 12. The CDR3 nucleotides read TGTGCCAGCAGCCCCCGGAGCGGGGGGGCCCCGAATACGCAGTATTTT. This codes for CASSPRSGGAPNTQYF.

The rearrangement links TRBV6-5 to TRBJ2-7, with D unresolved. The V gene lost 5 bases and the J gene lost 7 bases, with 18 bases spanning the gap. CDR1 MNHEY and CDR2 SVGAGI come from the germline V gene. The CDR3 spans 14 residues. CDR3 bases: TGTGCCAGCAGTCCAGGCCCCGGATATTGGGAGCAGTACTTC. Amino acids: CASSPGPGYWEQYF.

V is TRBV2 and J is TRBJ1-2; no clear D gene. Per the germline V gene, CDR1 is SNHLY and CDR2 is FYNNEI. The CDR3 extends over 13 amino acids. V lost 2 bases and J lost 8, with 12 bases in between. The CDR3 reads CASSESGVGGYTF. DNA for the CDR3: TGTGCCAGCAGTGAAAGCGGGGTGGGCGGCTACACCTTC.

This rearrangement joins TRBV19 to TRBJ1-4; D may be TRBD1 (6 bases). V lost 9 bases to trimming and J lost 4 bases, with 9 bases between them. The CDR3 runs to 12 residues. The germline CDR1 and CDR2 sequences are LNHDA and SQIVND (reference sequence). This CDR3 is CASKGGNEKLFF. The DNA of the CDR3 is TGTGCCAGCAAAGGGGGTAATGAAAAACTGTTTTTT. The full variable domain, with the rest looked up from reference TRBV19 and TRBJ1-4, is DGGITQSPKYLFRKEGQNVTLSCEQNLNHDAMYWYRQDPGQGLRLIYYSQIVNDFQKGDIAEGYSVSREKKESFPLTVTSAQKNPTAFYLCASKGGNEKLFFGSGTQLSVL.

V and J are TRBV7-3 and TRBJ2-1, with 12 nucleotides matching TRBD2. The germline V gene has CDR1 SGHTA and CDR2 FQGTGA. CDR3 length equals 14 residues. With 5 bases clipped from V and 14 bases from J, the junction kept 10 bases outside the gene matches. CDR3 nucleotide sequence: TGTGCCAGCAGCCCTTCGGGACTAGCGGGCCGCAAGTTCTTC. Protein sequence: CASSPSGLAGRKFF.

V gene TRBV27 combines with J gene TRBJ2-7; D not certain. Germline V CDR1 and CDR2: MNHEY, SMNVEV (reference sequence). This CDR3 comprises 13 residues. The V end was cut by 0 bases, the J end by 4 bases, with 7 bases between. CDR3 DNA: TGTGCCAGCAGTTTATCCCCTCCGTACGAGCAGTACTTC. The encoded protein is CASSLSPPYEQYF.

The rearrangement joins TRBV6-6 to TRBJ1-1; no reliable D call. The CDR3 has 12 amino acids. Per the germline V gene, CDR1 is MNHNY and CDR2 is SVGAGI (reference sequence). Trimming pared 7 bases from V and 6 bases from J, leaving 12 bases between. In nucleotides, the CDR3 is TGTGCCAGCAAACCTGAGGGCGCTGAAGCTTTCTTT. It specifies CASKPEGAEAFF.

The genes are TRBV5-1 and TRBJ2-2; D gene ambiguous. CDR3 length: 16 residues. CDR1 is SGHRS and CDR2 is YFSETQ in the germline V gene. Trimming removed 0 bases at V and 5 bases at J, with 14 bases between. CDR3 sequence (DNA): TGCGCCAGCAGCTTGGGAGGCTCATCGGGTACCGGGGAGCTGTTTTTT. This gives the protein CASSLGGSSGTGELFF.

The rearrangement joins TRBV9 to TRBJ2-5, with 13 bases matching TRBD2. CDR3 length: 19 residues. The trim removed 4 bases at V and 6 bases at J, leaving 18 bases unmatched. Germline V gives CDR1 SGDLS, CDR2 YYNGEE. In DNA form, the CDR3 reads TGTGCCAGCAGCCCTCACGGACTAGCGGGAGCCAATACGCTCCAGACCCAGTACTTC. Its translation: CASSPHGLAGANTLQTQYF.

V and J are TRBV2 and TRBJ1-4; D is uncertain. Trimming took off 7 bases at V and 5 bases at J, with 14 bases between the two ends. The germline V gene encodes CDR1 SNHLY and CDR2 FYNNEI. This CDR3 comprises 14 residues. CDR3 amino acids: CASMRAVNNEKLFF. The DNA of the CDR3 is TGTGCCAGCATGAGGGCAGTGAACAATGAAAAACTGTTTTTT. The full variable domain, with the rest looked up from reference TRBV2 and TRBJ1-4, is EPEVTQTPSHQVTQMGQEVILRCVPISNHLYFYWYRQILGQKVEFLVSFYNNEISEKSEIFDDQFSVERPDGSNFTLKIRSTKLEDSAMYFCASMRAVNNEKLFFGSGTQLSVL.

The V gene is TRBV5-1, the J gene TRBJ2-1, with 11 bases lining up with TRBD2. V lost 0 bases, J lost 5 bases, and 4 bases stayed unmatched. The CDR3 loop spans 16 amino acids. The V gene's germline CDR1 is SGHRS and CDR2 YFSETQ. This CDR3 reads CASSLAPGLADNEQFF. The CDR3, as DNA: TGCGCCAGCAGCTTGGCGCCGGGACTAGCGGACAATGAGCAGTTCTTC. The complete variable domain, with remaining parts taken from reference TRBV5-1 and TRBJ2-1, reads KAGVTQTPRYLIKTRGQQVTLSCSPISGHRSVSWYQQTPGQGLQFLFEYFSETQRNKGNFPGRFSGRQFSNSRSEMNVSTLELGDSALYLCASSLAPGLADNEQFFGPGTRLTVL.

This clone is classed as medium-sized. Other DNA sequences in the sample encode the same CDR3. The V and J genes are TRBV5-1 and TRBJ2-1; 8 positions match TRBD2. V trimming: 2 bases; J trimming: 4 bases; junction bases outside the gene matches: 2. Germline V gives CDR1 SGHRS, CDR2 YFSETQ. CDR3 length: 14 residues. In DNA, the CDR3 is TGCGCCAGCAGCTTTAGCGGGGCATACAATGAGCAGTTCTTC. It translates to CASSFSGAYNEQFF.

The chain has TRBV6-6 and TRBJ1-2, with D perhaps TRBD1 (6 bases). Looked up from germline, CDR1 is MNHNY and CDR2 is SVGAGI (reference sequence). CDR3 length equals 13 residues. V gave up 8 bases and J gave up 4 bases, with 14 bases separating them. Written as DNA, the CDR3 is TGTGCCAGCCACAGGGAGGGGAGCTATGGCTACACCTTC. It translates to CASHREGSYGYTF.

The genes are TRBV5-1 and TRBJ2-2; 12 nucleotides line up with TRBD2. Germline CDR1 reads SGHRS; CDR2 reads YFSETQ. With V trimmed by 6 bases and J by 4 bases, 7 bases remained unmatched. The CDR3 extends over 16 amino acids. CDR3 nucleotide sequence: TGCGCCAGCACCGGACTAGCGGGACTAGGCACCGGGGAGCTGTTTTTT. Its translation: CASTGLAGLGTGELFF.